The T cell receptor beta chain described here comes from a study of cytomegalovirus exposure and HLA in healthy donors. Study results and caveats: Associated with cytomegalovirus, according to the listing, were 150 to 200 TCR beta chains. The records held CMV serostatus as the only immune exposure information.

The V gene's germline CDR1 is SGHNT and CDR2 YYREEE (reference sequence). V lost 1 base to trimming and J lost 7 bases; unmatched junction nucleotides: 5. The length of the CDR3 is 13 residues. The study ran its PCR with 60 Vbeta and 13 Jbeta primers. Sequenced by immunoSEQ multiplex PCR; TCRdb stores in-frame clones only, minus some. This specimen shows about 88,000 clones; the ten leading clones hold about 5.9%. As to this clone: Its antigen is unknown.

The rearrangement uses TRBV5-4 and TRBJ2-7; 7 positions agree with TRBD2. This receptor was identified in a girl aged 10-17 years in good health and CMV-seropositive. Material for sequencing was PBMCs. The CDR3 here is CASSLTGGGEQYV. The CDR3 DNA reads as TGTGCCAGCAGCTTGACTGGCGGGGGAGAGCAGTACGTC.